Below, 12 T cell receptor beta chains from the same sample are listed, as sequenced in a study of CD4 T cells in relation to SARS-CoV-2 and coronaviruses. Their cognate antigens are unknown. The data were produced by immunoSEQ multiplex PCR, yet TCRdb's version contains in-frame clones alone and is incomplete. Found here are 41,000 or so clones, approximately 86% of them singletons; the top ten hold 3.5% to 5%. Sequencing was performed on naive CD4+ T cells from PBMCs, cultured in vitro. Subset noted: naive CD4+ T cells isolated by negative enrichment. Receptor source: an adult with COVID-19.

The CDR3 DNA sequence: TGCAGCGTTGGGCAGGGGGCCTCCGGGGCCAACGTCCTGACTTTC. Translated: CSVGQGASGANVLTF. This sequence joins TRBV29-1 and TRBJ2-6, with 8 bases identical to TRBD1. Per the germline V gene, CDR1 is SQVTM and CDR2 is ANQGSEA. This CDR3 contains 15 residues. Germline trimming cut 4 bases from V and 4 bases from J; bases unmatched to any gene: 6.

This chain connects TRBV11-1 to TRBJ2-5; the match to TRBD1 covers 8 bases. CDR1 is SGHAT, CDR2 FQDESV, per germline (reference sequence). This CDR3 is 13 amino acids long. Trimming at V came to 5 bases and at J to 5 bases, leaving 4 bases not matched to a gene. CDR3 DNA sequence: TGTGCCAGCAGCGGAGGACAGGGCGAGACCCAGTACTTC. It translates to CASSGGQGETQYF.

This chain uses TRBV10-3 with TRBJ2-7; 9 positions agree with TRBD1. Germline values: CDR1 ENHRY, CDR2 SYGVKD. Losses at the gene ends were 6 bases for V and 0 bases for J; bases not matched to a gene: 3. The CDR3 extends over 14 amino acids. The CDR3 region has the DNA TGTGCCATCAGGGGACAGGGAATCTCCTACGAGCAGTACTTC. Its translation is CAIRGQGISYEQYF.

The chain combines TRBV19 with TRBJ2-2; D is uncertain. The CDR3 is made up of 17 amino acids. V was clipped by 3 bases and J by 1 base, with 15 bases between them. Germline CDR1 and CDR2: LNHDA and SQIVND (reference sequence). CDR3 in DNA: TGTGCCAGTAGTATGATTTGGCTAGGTGGGAACACCGGGGAGCTGTTTTTT. Its protein product is CASSMIWLGGNTGELFF.

The chain joins TRBV5-6 to TRBJ2-5, with 7 nucleotides matching TRBD2. The CDR3 consists of 19 residues. Germline CDR1 SGHDT, CDR2 YYEEEE. Germline trimming cut 2 bases from V and 2 bases from J; bases unmatched to any gene: 18. The CDR3 DNA is TGTGCCAGCAGCTTTTCCCCTATCGTGGGAGGGCCTCGTCAAGAGACCCAGTACTTC. Translated: CASSFSPIVGGPRQETQYF.

The count of this clone is one. The chain combines TRBV2 with TRBJ2-3; D gene ambiguous. CDR3 length: 11 amino acids. Trimming took 4 bases from V and 6 from J, leaving 5 bases between them. Germline lookup yields CDR1 SNHLY and CDR2 FYNNEI. The CDR3 DNA reads as TGTGCCAGCAGTGTAAGGGATACGCAGTATTTT. This codes for CASSVRDTQYF.

The chain is built from TRBV28 and TRBJ1-4; D unresolved. Trimming left V 3 bases short and J 8 bases short, with 13 bases between. CDR3 length: 14 residues. Germline loops: CDR1 MDHEN, CDR2 SYDVKM. CDR3 loop: CASSFGGSREKLFF. In nucleotides, the CDR3 is TGTGCCAGCAGTTTCGGTGGGTCGAGGGAAAAACTGTTTTTT.

The chain carries TRBV3-1 (or the pseudogene TRBV3-2) and TRBJ2-3; 7 bases are a match to TRBD2. Germline assignment: CDR1 LGHDT and CDR2 YNNKEL (reference sequence). The length of the CDR3 is 15 residues. V lost 4 bases, J lost 2 bases, and 6 bases stayed unmatched. The CDR3 loop is CASSRSGRDTDTQYF. The CDR3 nucleotides are TGTGCCAGCAGCCGTAGCGGGCGGGACACAGATACGCAGTATTTT.

This clone was counted a few times. The chain employs TRBV29-1 and TRBJ2-7; tentative D call: TRBD2 (6 bases). Germline loops: CDR1 SQVTM, CDR2 ANQGSEA. The CDR3 spans 14 residues. Trimming removed 1 base from V and 1 base from J, with 11 bases in between. CDR3 sequence: CSVEGVSGSYEQYF. Here the CDR3 DNA reads TGCAGCGTTGAAGGCGTAAGCGGGTCCTACGAGCAGTACTTC.

The chain joins TRBV7-9 to TRBJ2-1; D is unclear. Per the germline V gene, CDR1 is SEHNR and CDR2 is FQNEAQ (reference sequence). The CDR3 loop spans 15 amino acids. Between the trimmed V and J ends, which lost 5 bases and 7 bases, there was a span of 18 bases. The CDR3 nucleotides are TGTGCCAGCAGCCGAGCCCATGCCTCCCCGAATGAGCAGTTCTTC. This translates into CASSRAHASPNEQFF.

This chain links TRBV7-9 with TRBJ2-1; the D gene is possibly TRBD2 (5 bases). Trimming took off 8 bases at V and 9 bases at J, with 11 bases between the two ends. The CDR3 covers 11 residues. CDR1 and CDR2 from the germline V gene are SEHNR and FQNEAQ (reference sequence). CDR3 coding DNA: TGTGCCAGCCAGGACTCGATTGAGCAGTTCTTC. Translating it yields CASQDSIEQFF.

The chain carries TRBV29-1 and TRBJ2-3, with 8 positions matching TRBD2. Germline CDR1 and CDR2: SQVTM and ANQGSEA. The CDR3 has 14 amino acids. The J segment lost 0 bases and the V segment lost 5 bases, leaving 4 bases of the junction unmatched. CDR3 sequence reads: CSVLTSVSTDTQYF. DNA for the CDR3: TGCAGCGTTCTGACTAGCGTTAGCACAGATACGCAGTATTTT.